This T cell receptor (beta chain) was sequenced during a study of OX40 agonist ivuxolimab in advanced cancers. Turning to the study itself: At 0.01 to 10 mg/kg, ivuxolimab was administered intravenously to patients every 2 weeks. Patients receiving dose escalation had hepatocellular carcinoma, melanoma, renal cell or head and neck cancer. A mean age of around 66 years, range about 23 to 80, was recorded, and roughly 83% were male.

With respect to this clone: Its specificity is unknown.

This CDR3 has 13 amino acids. V was trimmed by 10 bases and J by 3 bases, leaving 13 bases between them. Germline assignment: CDR1 MNHNS and CDR2 SASEGT. Sequencing was performed with immunoSEQ multiplex PCR; in TCRdb, only in-frame clones are kept and a portion is missing. In the table there are about 100,000 clones, around 89% of which are singletons. Study observations and caveats: Partial responders at 0.1-3.0 mg/kg showed near-lowest clonal expansion.

The chain links TRBV6-1 to TRBJ2-4; no clear D gene. The receptor was derived from an adult with an advanced solid tumor such as melanoma, head and neck, liver or kidney cancer. Sequenced here: CD4+ or CD8+ T cells sorted from blood, sampled in a trial of the OX40 agonist ivuxolimab. CDR3 sequence (DNA): TGTGCCATCCGTACTACCGGCAAAAACATTCAGTACTTC. This gives the protein CAIRTTGKNIQYF.